The next 30 T cell receptor beta chains were all read from a single sample in a study of T cell responses to AZD1222 COVID-19 vaccine. TCRdb keeps only in-frame clones here, not all; method: immunoSEQ multiplex PCR. Of 150,000 or so clones listed, about 91% were seen once; the top ten hold about 3.3%. Sample: peripheral blood, taken on day 0 of MenACWY control vaccination. The receptors shown here come from an adult in good health.

This clone was seen more than once but under ten times. V and J are TRBV11-2 and TRBJ2-7; TRBD1 aligns across 7 bases. The germline CDR1 and CDR2 sequences are SGHAT and FQNNGV. Trimming removed 2 bases from V and 6 bases from J; junction bases left unmatched: 7. The CDR3 has 14 residues. The DNA of the CDR3 is TGTGCCAGCAGCTTACTTAGGGGGCCGCTCGAGCAGTACTTC. This sequence encodes CASSLLRGPLEQYF.

This chain joins TRBV15 and TRBJ1-1; no clear D gene. V was trimmed by 3 bases and J by 7 bases, leaving 15 bases between them. This CDR3 region has 14 residues. The germline V gene encodes CDR1 LNHNV and CDR2 YYDKDF (reference sequence). The chain's CDR3 is CATSSGGPPGEAFF. CDR3 coding DNA: TGTGCCACCAGCAGTGGCGGGCCTCCCGGTGAAGCTTTCTTT.

The J gene is TRBJ1-1, the V gene TRBV19; D ambiguous. The V and J ends lost 1 base and 1 base respectively, with 4 bases between them. Per the germline V gene, CDR1 is LNHDA and CDR2 is SQIVND (reference sequence). This CDR3 is built from 13 residues. The CDR3 DNA reads as TGTGCCAGTAGTATAGCACGGAACACTGAAGCTTTCTTT. This translates into CASSIARNTEAFF.

A single count supports this clone. This chain uses TRBV7-2 with TRBJ1-2, with 7 bases matching TRBD1. Germline trimming cut 4 bases from V and 3 bases from J; bases unmatched to any gene: 5. Germline V gene lookup returns CDR1 SGHTA and CDR2 FQGNSA. The CDR3 is 14 amino acids. The CDR3 DNA follows: TGTGCCAGCAGCTCGCTCAGGGGGGACTATGGCTACACCTTC. This sequence encodes CASSSLRGDYGYTF.

The chain is built from TRBV9 and TRBJ1-1; TRBD1 might be the D (5 bases). The CDR3 consists of 14 residues. V was pared by 7 bases and J by 1 base, with 14 bases between. Germline V gene sequence: CDR1 SGDLS, CDR2 YYNGEE. The CDR3 DNA reads as TGTGCCAGCGGAAGGACAACTTCGAACACTGAAGCTTTCTTT. Its protein product is CASGRTTSNTEAFF.

The V call is TRBV7-2, the J call TRBJ1-3; D is unclear. The germline V and J ends were trimmed by 5 bases and 4 bases, with 12 bases remaining between them. The length of the CDR3 is 14 residues. From germline, CDR1 is SGHTA and CDR2 FQGNSA. CDR3 protein: CASSPRTVGNTIYF. CDR3 coding DNA: TGTGCCAGCAGCCCCAGGACTGTGGGAAACACCATATATTTT.

This sequence joins TRBV2 and TRBJ1-6; D remains unclear. V was shortened by 11 bases and J by 9 bases, with 23 bases between the two germline ends. Germline CDR1 reads SNHLY; CDR2 reads FYNNEI. This CDR3 is built from 15 residues. CDR3 in DNA: TGTGCCTCTCAACTCGAGGGCATTTCGGGTTCACCCCTCCACTTT. Residues: CASQLEGISGSPLHF.

This chain links TRBV6-5 with TRBJ1-2; D is unresolved. Looked up from germline, CDR1 is MNHEY and CDR2 is SVGAGI. The V and J ends lost 0 bases and 2 bases respectively, with 7 bases between them. The CDR3 sequence is 14 residues long. The CDR3 bases are TGTGCCAGCAGTTACTCCCCCAGGAACTATGGCTACACCTTC. It yields the protein CASSYSPRNYGYTF.

This chain links TRBV6-6 with TRBJ2-5; 9 bases map to TRBD1. Looked up from germline, CDR1 is MNHNY and CDR2 is SVGAGI (reference sequence). The CDR3 is 19 amino acids. Losses at the gene ends were 5 bases for V and 2 bases for J; bases not matched to a gene: 18. The CDR3 sequence: CASSPVTGGLQRSQETQYF. The DNA for the CDR3 is TGTGCCAGCAGTCCCGTAACAGGGGGCCTACAGCGATCGCAAGAGACCCAGTACTTC.

This chain links TRBV4-1 with TRBJ2-1; 8 nucleotides match TRBD1. This CDR3 comprises 15 residues. V shed 1 base and J 7 bases; nucleotides not matched to a gene: 6. CDR1 is MGHRA, CDR2 YSYEKL, per germline. The CDR3, as DNA: TGCGCCAGCAGCCAAGCGGACAGGGCCAAAAATGAGCAGTTCTTC. This translates into CASSQADRAKNEQFF.

The chain recombines TRBV28 with TRBJ2-7; 8 bases match TRBD2. The V gene end was trimmed by 6 bases and the J gene end by 4 bases; junction bases not matched to a gene: 11. Germline V gives CDR1 MDHEN, CDR2 SYDVKM. The CDR3 spans 15 residues. The CDR3 DNA reads as TGTGCCAGCAGACGCCTTAGCGGGGCCATTTACGAGCAGTACTTC. This encodes CASRRLSGAIYEQYF.

V and J are TRBV5-1 and TRBJ1-1; tentatively, D is TRBD1 (6 bases). The V gene's germline CDR1 is SGHRS and CDR2 YFSETQ. The V gene lost 2 bases and the J gene lost 4 bases, with 12 bases spanning the gap. The length of the CDR3 is 14 residues. The CDR3 DNA follows: TGCGCCAGCAGCTTACAGGGACGATCCACTGAAGCTTTCTTT. It specifies CASSLQGRSTEAFF.

J is TRBJ1-2 and V is TRBV12-3 or TRBV12-4, with D possibly being TRBD1 (6 bases). V was pared by 3 bases and J by 8 bases, with 13 bases between. CDR3 length equals 13 residues. The CDR3 loop reads CASSFKGEGGYTF. For the CDR3, the DNA is TGTGCCAGCAGTTTTAAGGGGGAGGGAGGCTACACCTTC.

The chain couples TRBV4-2 to TRBJ2-1; 8 bases fit TRBD2. This CDR3 contains 15 residues. Trimming took 4 bases from V and 1 from J; bases not matched to a gene: 3. The germline V gene encodes CDR1 LGHNA and CDR2 YNFKEQ. The CDR3 coding sequence is TGTGCCAGCAGCCTAACTAGCGGTTCCTACAATGAGCAGTTCTTC. This sequence encodes CASSLTSGSYNEQFF.

This clone was observed once. The rearrangement uses TRBV6-5 and TRBJ2-2, with TRBD2 matching 12 bases. This CDR3 region has 15 residues. V was clipped by 2 bases and J by 8 bases; unmatched bases: 3. Germline-derived CDR1 and CDR2 are MNHEY and SVGAGI. CDR3 DNA sequence: TGTGCCAGCAGTTACGGACTAGCGGGAACAGGGGAGCTGTTTTTT. Translation gives CASSYGLAGTGELFF.

This sequence joins TRBV4-3 and TRBJ2-1; TRBD2 agrees at 9 bases. The length of the CDR3 is 15 residues. J gave up 6 bases and V 1 base, and 4 bases lay outside the gene matches. Germline V gene sequence: CDR1 LGHNA, CDR2 YSLEER. This CDR3 is CASSQGLAETNEQFF. The DNA for the CDR3 is TGCGCCAGCAGCCAAGGACTAGCGGAAACCAATGAGCAGTTCTTC.

CDR3 sequence: CASSPGQGARGYTF. DNA of the CDR3: TGTGCCAGCAGTCCAGGACAGGGGGCGCGAGGCTACACCTTC. This chain connects TRBV14 to TRBJ1-2, with 11 bases identical to TRBD1. Germline V gene sequence: CDR1 SGHDN, CDR2 FVKESK. Losses at the gene ends were 6 bases for V and 8 bases for J; bases not matched to a gene: 8. This CDR3 comprises 14 residues.

The V call is TRBV11-3, the J call TRBJ2-7; 7 bases fit TRBD2. CDR1 and CDR2 from the germline V gene are SGHNT and YENEEA. Unmatched junction bases numbered 8, after V lost 5 bases and J lost 1 base. The CDR3 runs 15 residues. CDR3 sequence reads: CASSRRVRGSYEQYF. The CDR3 bases are TGTGCCAGCAGCCGGAGGGTGCGGGGGTCCTACGAGCAGTACTTC.

The rearrangement links TRBV7-9 to TRBJ2-7, with D possibly called TRBD1 or TRBD2 (5 bases each). CDR3 length: 12 residues. From germline, CDR1 is SEHNR and CDR2 FQNEAQ (reference sequence). V was trimmed by 1 base and J by 5 bases, leaving 6 bases between them. The CDR3 reads CASSLVGDEQYF. The CDR3 DNA reads TGTGCCAGCAGCTTAGTGGGGGACGAGCAGTACTTC.

This clone was counted a single time. The gene calls are TRBV20-1 and TRBJ2-5; no clear D gene. From germline, CDR1 is DFQATT and CDR2 SNEGSKA (reference sequence). Between the trimmed V and J ends, which lost 6 bases and 9 bases, there was a span of 11 bases. This CDR3 region has 10 residues. The CDR3 loop reads CSATFGSQYF. The CDR3 region has the DNA TGCAGTGCCACATTCGGGTCCCAGTACTTC.

The chain links TRBV5-6 to TRBJ1-1; D ambiguous. The V gene's germline CDR1 is SGHDT and CDR2 YYEEEE. The CDR3 is made up of 15 amino acids. V shed 1 base and J shed 0 bases, with 10 bases lying between them. The CDR3 sequence is CASSLSPWMNTEAFF. The CDR3, as DNA: TGTGCCAGCAGCTTGTCTCCGTGGATGAACACTGAAGCTTTCTTT.

The genes are TRBV19 and TRBJ1-6; unclear D gene. Germline V gene sequence: CDR1 LNHDA, CDR2 SQIVND (reference sequence). V was clipped by 3 bases and J by 7 bases, with 13 bases between them. The CDR3 totals 15 residues. CDR3 sequence: CASSIEQRPNSPLHF. The CDR3 coding sequence is TGTGCCAGTAGTATTGAACAGAGACCAAATTCACCCCTCCACTTT.

This chain connects TRBV7-2 to TRBJ1-5; no clear D. The length of the CDR3 is 16 residues. Germline CDR1 reads SGHTA; CDR2 reads FQGNSA. Trimming removed 2 bases at V and 2 bases at J, with 13 bases between. For the CDR3, the DNA is TGTGCCAGCAGCTTAACTGGACCCACGGGCAATCAGCCCCAGCATTTT. It specifies CASSLTGPTGNQPQHF.

Written as DNA, the CDR3 is TGTGCCAGCAGTAAAACAGGGTACGAAAAACTGTTTTTT. Its translation: CASSKTGYEKLFF. This chain connects TRBV27 to TRBJ1-4, with a weak D call TRBD1 (6 bases). This CDR3 contains 13 residues. V lost 5 bases and J lost 8, with 12 bases in between. CDR1 is MNHEY, CDR2 SMNVEV, per germline (reference sequence). Complete variable domain (other parts from reference TRBV27 and TRBJ1-4): EAQVTQNPRYLITVTGKKLTVTCSQNMNHEYMSWYRQDPGLGLRQIYYSMNVEVTDKGDVPEGYKVSRKEKRNFPLILESPSPNQTSLYFCASSKTGYEKLFFGSGTQLSVL.

The CDR3 DNA follows: TGTGCCAGCAGCCCCCGATGGAGATATCAAGAGACCCAGTACTTC. This codes for CASSPRWRYQETQYF. V is TRBV7-2 and J is TRBJ2-5; D not certain. This CDR3 contains 15 residues. Trimming cost V 5 bases and J 2 bases, with 15 bases left between them. Germline CDR1 and CDR2: SGHTA and FQGNSA.

The chain is built from TRBV4-3 and TRBJ2-5, with TRBD2 matching 10 bases. The germline CDR1 and CDR2 sequences are LGHNA and YSLEER. Trimming cost V 3 bases and J 4 bases; bases outside gene matches: 5. The CDR3 length is 15 residues. The CDR3 region is CASSHRTSGRETQYF. CDR3 nucleotides: TGCGCCAGCAGCCACCGGACTAGCGGCAGAGAGACCCAGTACTTC.

The chain links TRBV7-2 to TRBJ2-7, with a possible D match to TRBD1 (6 bases). The V end was cut by 5 bases, the J end by 0 bases, with 14 bases between. Germline V CDR1 and CDR2: SGHTA, FQGNSA. The CDR3 runs 15 residues. The CDR3 DNA sequence: TGTGCCAGCAGCGGGCCGACAGGAGTCTCCTACGAGCAGTACTTC. Translation gives CASSGPTGVSYEQYF.

This sequence joins TRBV7-9 and TRBJ1-1, with D unclear. The CDR3 has 16 amino acids. Germline V gene sequence: CDR1 SEHNR, CDR2 FQNEAQ (reference sequence). Trimming removed 1 base at V and 3 bases at J, with 15 bases between. Written as DNA, the CDR3 is TGTGCCAGCAGCTTAGGAGGGCGGGATGTGGACACTGAAGCTTTCTTT. Translated, it gives CASSLGGRDVDTEAFF.

This rearrangement joins TRBV5-4 to TRBJ1-6, with D unclear. The germline V and J ends were trimmed by 0 bases and 1 base, with 8 bases remaining between them. The CDR3 runs 16 residues. In germline, CDR1 is SGHNT, CDR2 YYREEE (reference sequence). This chain's CDR3 is CASSLDRESYNSPLHF. The CDR3 bases are TGTGCCAGCAGCTTGGATCGCGAGTCCTATAATTCACCCCTCCACTTT.

The V and J genes are TRBV11-3 and TRBJ1-5, with D possibly TRBD1 on 5 matching bases. The germline V and J ends were trimmed by 6 bases and 8 bases, with 23 bases remaining between them. Germline CDR1 SGHNT, CDR2 YENEEA. This CDR3 has 16 residues. DNA of the CDR3: TGTGCCAGCAGTAACGGGGGACGCAGAGACTGGGAGCCCCAGCATTTT. This gives the protein CASSNGGRRDWEPQHF. Full variable domain (missing parts from reference TRBV11-3 and TRBJ1-5): EAGVVQSPRYKIIEKKQPVAFWCNPISGHNTLYWYLQNLGQGPELLIRYENEEAVDDSQLPKDRFSAERLKGVDSTLKIQPAELGDSAVYLCASSNGGRRDWEPQHFGDGTRLSIL.